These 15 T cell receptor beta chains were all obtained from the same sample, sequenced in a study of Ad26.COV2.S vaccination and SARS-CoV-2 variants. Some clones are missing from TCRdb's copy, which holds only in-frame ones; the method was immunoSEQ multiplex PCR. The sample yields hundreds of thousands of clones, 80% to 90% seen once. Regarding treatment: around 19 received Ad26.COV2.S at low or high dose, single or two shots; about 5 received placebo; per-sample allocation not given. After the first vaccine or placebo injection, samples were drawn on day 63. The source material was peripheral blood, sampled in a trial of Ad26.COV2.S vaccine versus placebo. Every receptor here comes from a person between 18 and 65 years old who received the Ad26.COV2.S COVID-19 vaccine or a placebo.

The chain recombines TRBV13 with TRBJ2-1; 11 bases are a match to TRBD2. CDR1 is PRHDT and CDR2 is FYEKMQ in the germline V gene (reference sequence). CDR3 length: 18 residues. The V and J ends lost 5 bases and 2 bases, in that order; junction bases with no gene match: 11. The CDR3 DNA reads TGTGCCAGCAGCCAGACCACTTTAGCGGGAGGGACCTACAATGAGCAGTTCTTC. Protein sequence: CASSQTTLAGGTYNEQFF.

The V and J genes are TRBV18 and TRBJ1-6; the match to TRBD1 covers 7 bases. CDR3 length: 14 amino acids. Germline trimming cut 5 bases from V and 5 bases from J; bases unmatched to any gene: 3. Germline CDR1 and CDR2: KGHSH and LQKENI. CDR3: CASSDRVHNSPLHF. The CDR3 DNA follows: TGTGCCAGCTCAGACAGGGTTCATAATTCACCCCTCCACTTT.

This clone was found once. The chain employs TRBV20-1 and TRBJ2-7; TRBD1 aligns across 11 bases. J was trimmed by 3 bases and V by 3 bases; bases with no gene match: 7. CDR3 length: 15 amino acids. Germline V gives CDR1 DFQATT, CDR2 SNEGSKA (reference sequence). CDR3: CSASTRTGGLYEQYF. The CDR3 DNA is TGCAGTGCTAGTACCCGGACAGGGGGCCTCTACGAGCAGTACTTC.

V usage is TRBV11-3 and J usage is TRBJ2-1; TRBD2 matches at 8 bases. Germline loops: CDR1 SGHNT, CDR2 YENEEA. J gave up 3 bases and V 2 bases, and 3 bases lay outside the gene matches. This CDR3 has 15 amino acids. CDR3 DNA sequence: TGTGCCAGCAGCTTACTAGCGGGCAACTACAATGAGCAGTTCTTC. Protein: CASSLLAGNYNEQFF.

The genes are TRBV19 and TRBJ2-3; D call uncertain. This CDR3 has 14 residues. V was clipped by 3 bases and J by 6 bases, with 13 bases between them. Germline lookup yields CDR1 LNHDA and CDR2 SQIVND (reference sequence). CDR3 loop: CASSMRLPGDTQYF. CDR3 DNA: TGTGCCAGTAGTATGAGGCTGCCTGGGGATACGCAGTATTTT.

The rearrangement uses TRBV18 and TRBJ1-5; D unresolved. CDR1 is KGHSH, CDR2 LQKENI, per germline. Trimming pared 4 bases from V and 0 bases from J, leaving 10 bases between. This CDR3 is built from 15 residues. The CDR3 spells CASSRRGNSNQPQHF. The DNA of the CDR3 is TGTGCCAGCTCACGCCGTGGCAATAGCAATCAGCCCCAGCATTTT.

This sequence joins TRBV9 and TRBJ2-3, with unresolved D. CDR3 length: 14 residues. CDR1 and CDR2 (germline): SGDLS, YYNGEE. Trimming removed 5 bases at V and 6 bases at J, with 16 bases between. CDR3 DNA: TGTGCCAGCAGTCTTCAGGTTCGCGAGGATACGCAGTATTTT. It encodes CASSLQVREDTQYF.

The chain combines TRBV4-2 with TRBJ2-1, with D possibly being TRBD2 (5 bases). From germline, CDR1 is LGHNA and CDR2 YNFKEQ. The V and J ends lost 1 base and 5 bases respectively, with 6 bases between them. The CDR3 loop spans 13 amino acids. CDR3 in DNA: TGTGCCAGCAGCCAAGCGGGGAACAATGAGCAGTTCTTC. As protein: CASSQAGNNEQFF.

The CDR3 here is CASSLTVRDTQYF. The CDR3 DNA reads as TGTGCCAGCAGCTTAACGGTGAGGGATACGCAGTATTTT. The V and J genes are TRBV13 and TRBJ2-3; no firm D call. Germline assignment: CDR1 PRHDT and CDR2 FYEKMQ (reference sequence). Trimming shortened V by 2 bases and J by 6 bases, and 9 bases separated the two germline ends. There are 13 residues in the CDR3.

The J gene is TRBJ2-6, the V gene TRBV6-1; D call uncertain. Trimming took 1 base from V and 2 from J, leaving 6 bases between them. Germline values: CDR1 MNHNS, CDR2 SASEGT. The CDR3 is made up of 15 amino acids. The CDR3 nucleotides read TGTGCCAGCAGTGAAGGTTCTGCTGGGGCCAACGTCCTGACTTTC. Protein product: CASSEGSAGANVLTF.

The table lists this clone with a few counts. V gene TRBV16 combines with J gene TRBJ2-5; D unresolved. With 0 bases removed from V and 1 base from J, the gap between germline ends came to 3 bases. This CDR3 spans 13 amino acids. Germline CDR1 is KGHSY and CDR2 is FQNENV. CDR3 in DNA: TGTGCCAGCAGCCAATCTCCCCAAGAGACCCAGTACTTC. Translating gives CASSQSPQETQYF.

The DNA of the CDR3 is TGTGCCAGCAGCGTATATGGAGCGGGCGCCACAGATACGCAGTATTTT. As protein: CASSVYGAGATDTQYF. V is TRBV9 and J is TRBJ2-3; possible D gene TRBD2, 6 bases. Trimming pared 1 base from V and 2 bases from J, leaving 14 bases between. The CDR3 is 16 residues long. Germline V gives CDR1 SGDLS, CDR2 YYNGEE. Full variable domain (rest looked up from reference TRBV9 and TRBJ2-3): DSGVTQTPKHLITATGQRVTLRCSPRSGDLSVYWYQQSLDQGLQFLIQYYNGEERAKGNILERFSAQQFPDLHSELNLSSLELGDSALYFCASSVYGAGATDTQYFGPGTRLTVL.

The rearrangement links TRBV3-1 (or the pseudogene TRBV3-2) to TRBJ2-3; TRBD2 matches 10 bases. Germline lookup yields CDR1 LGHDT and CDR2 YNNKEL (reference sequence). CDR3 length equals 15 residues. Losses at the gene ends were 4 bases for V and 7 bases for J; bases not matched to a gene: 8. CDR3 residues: CASSPPGTSANTQYF. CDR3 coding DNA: TGTGCCAGCAGCCCCCCGGGGACTAGCGCAAATACGCAGTATTTT.

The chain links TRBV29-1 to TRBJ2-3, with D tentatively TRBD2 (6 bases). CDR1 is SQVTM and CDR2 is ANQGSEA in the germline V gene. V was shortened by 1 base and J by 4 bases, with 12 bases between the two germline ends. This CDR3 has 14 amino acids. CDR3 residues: CSVEAGGSADTQYF. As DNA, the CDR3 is TGCAGCGTTGAAGCAGGAGGGAGCGCAGATACGCAGTATTTT.

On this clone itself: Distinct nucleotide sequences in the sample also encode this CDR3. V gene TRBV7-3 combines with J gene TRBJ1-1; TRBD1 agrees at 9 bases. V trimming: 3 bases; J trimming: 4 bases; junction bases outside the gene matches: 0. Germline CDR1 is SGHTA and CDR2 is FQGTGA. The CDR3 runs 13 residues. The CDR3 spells CASSLGQGTEAFF. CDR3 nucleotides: TGTGCCAGCAGCTTGGGACAGGGCACTGAAGCTTTCTTT.